This T cell receptor beta chain is drawn from a study of blood T cell repertoires in COVID-19. At the level of the study: COVID-19 samples from acute and convalescent phases originated in the United States, Italy and Spain.

The table came from immunoSEQ multiplex PCR; TCRdb's copy has only in-frame clones and leaves some out. This sample carries approximately 100,000 clones, roughly nine tenths of them seen once, and the ten largest clones take approximately 5.6%. The CDR3 runs 16 residues. Germline V gene data show CDR1 as DFQATT and CDR2 as SNEGSKA (reference sequence). The V gene lost 3 bases and the J gene lost 7 bases, with 22 bases spanning the gap. This TCR derives from a woman of 80 years or more with active COVID-19. V is TRBV20-1 and J is TRBJ2-1, with D perhaps matching TRBD2 (5 bases). Source material: peripheral blood. CDR3 coding DNA: TGCAGTGCTAGTGTCCCCTCAACGCGGGCTGAGAATGAGCAGTTCTTC. This encodes CSASVPSTRAENEQFF.